Listed below are T cell receptor beta chains from one sample, sequenced in a study of spatial heterogeneity in lung cancer. Each CDR3 protein is one row after TCRdb ran MiXCR on the 5' RACE reads. This sample yields just over 75,000 distinct CDR3 sequences, of which about 8% are seen a single time; 6.5% to 8.5% belongs to the top ten. The sequencing here drew on PBMCs, taken at surgery. These receptor sequences come from a male donor with early-stage non-small cell lung cancer. Both conserved end residues are trimmed from each CDR3. Fields, in order: CDR3 protein, V gene, J gene, D gene. A D gene is named only where the DNA matches it firmly.

ASSGYSDDEQF	TRBV25-1	TRBJ2-1	-
ASKEVGNSPLH	TRBV10-2	TRBJ1-6	-
SASIRKGGTEAF	TRBV20-1	TRBJ1-1	-
ASSRQLPTGTGVSSEAF	TRBV4-1	TRBJ1-1	TRBD1
ASSLTRDRGYGYT	TRBV5-1	TRBJ1-2	TRBD1
ASSPQGHPTLTEAF	TRBV19	TRBJ1-1	-
ASSLSQGTQY	TRBV6-5	TRBJ2-5	-
ASGLGVINEQY	TRBV27	TRBJ2-7	TRBD2
ASSLLAGGSTGELF	TRBV5-1	TRBJ2-2	TRBD2
ASSFAPRELF	TRBV6-6	TRBJ2-2	-
ASSPIGRESRNTEAF	TRBV4-1	TRBJ1-1	-
ATARTGDTEAF	TRBV15	TRBJ1-1	TRBD1
ASSPTGLNTEAF	TRBV7-9	TRBJ1-1	-
ASSLRDRYQPQH	TRBV27	TRBJ1-5	-
ASSEFRGNEKLF	TRBV25-1	TRBJ1-4	-
ASSLGIGTGYT	TRBV11-2	TRBJ1-2	-
ASSWGVEETQY	TRBV6-2/TRBV6-3	TRBJ2-5	-
SLQGVGTEAF	TRBV20-1	TRBJ1-1	TRBD1
ASSPRDGGMNTEAF	TRBV4-3	TRBJ1-1	-
ASSATGVNEQF	TRBV12-3/TRBV12-4	TRBJ2-1	TRBD1
AIAPGQGKFSSAEAF	TRBV10-3	TRBJ1-1	TRBD1
SARDGLAGGPSSYEQY	TRBV20-1	TRBJ2-7	TRBD2
AWSRLADTQY	TRBV30	TRBJ2-3	-
ASSQIGGEEKLF	TRBV4-2	TRBJ1-4	-
SASEGGGTYSGNTIY	TRBV20-1	TRBJ1-3	-
ASSLLTGSYTEAF	TRBV7-2	TRBJ1-1	-
SASGTSGRGGTDTQY	TRBV20-1	TRBJ2-3	TRBD2
ASSLEGGRDGEQF	TRBV7-2	TRBJ2-1	-
SATQLIGNEQF	TRBV29-1	TRBJ2-1	-
AARTTGGTGELF	TRBV24-1	TRBJ2-2	-
AWSKREMLETQY	TRBV30	TRBJ2-5	-
SGERVSTDTQY	TRBV29-1	TRBJ2-3	-
ASSPGTGAGNEKLF	TRBV7-9	TRBJ1-4	TRBD1
ASSRWKGVSFEAF	TRBV3-1	TRBJ1-1	-
ASSWGTNTEAF	TRBV7-9	TRBJ1-1	-
ASSRRDRGNEQY	TRBV6-5	TRBJ2-7	TRBD1
ASSLAAAGGTDTQY	TRBV12-3/TRBV12-4	TRBJ2-3	TRBD2
ASSPGTTNTGELF	TRBV7-9	TRBJ2-2	-
ASSLRVTEAF	TRBV12-3/TRBV12-4	TRBJ1-1	-
ASRPDYRRY	TRBV2	TRBJ2-7	-